Presented here are 11 T cell receptor beta chains from one specimen sequenced in a study of control samples from healthy donors and cancer patients. The protocol was immunoSEQ multiplex PCR, while the TCRdb copy is restricted to in-frame clones and leaves out a portion. The profile shows some 120,000 clones, roughly 91% of them singletons. Specimen: PBMCs. The receptors originated from a man aged 45-65 years with head and neck cancer.

In this sample, this clone is medium-sized. The chain carries TRBV14 and TRBJ1-1, with a tentative D call TRBD1 (6 bases). CDR3 length equals 15 residues. V lost 5 bases and J lost 3, with 16 bases in between. The germline V gene encodes CDR1 SGHDN and CDR2 FVKESK. CDR3 nucleotides: TGTGCCAGCAGCTCCGGACAGTTCACAGACACTGAAGCTTTCTTT. Translation: CASSSGQFTDTEAFF.

The rearrangement joins TRBV6-1 to TRBJ1-2; tentative D call: TRBD1 (6 bases). This CDR3 is 15 amino acids long. Germline V gene sequence: CDR1 MNHNS, CDR2 SASEGT. V lost 1 base and J 5 bases, leaving 14 bases between the germline ends. The CDR3 DNA follows: TGTGCCAGCAGTGAAGGCAGGGGCGCGATGTATGGCTACACCTTC. Protein sequence: CASSEGRGAMYGYTF.

V usage is TRBV6-6 and J usage is TRBJ1-5; D may be TRBD1 (6 bases). V was shortened by 6 bases and J by 7 bases, with 13 bases between the two germline ends. The germline V gene encodes CDR1 MNHNY and CDR2 SVGAGI (reference sequence). This CDR3 is 13 amino acids long. CDR3 sequence (DNA): TGTGCCAGCAGGGGAGGGGGGGCGCAGCCCCAGCATTTT. Protein product: CASRGGGAQPQHF.

This sequence joins TRBV5-4 and TRBJ2-6, with D uncertain. The CDR3 totals 16 residues. Trimming pared 5 bases from V and 4 bases from J, leaving 16 bases between. Germline CDR1 and CDR2: SGHNT and YYREEE (reference sequence). CDR3 DNA sequence: TGTGCCAGCAGGTATGGGGTCCGGGCCGGGGCCAACGTCCTGACTTTC. Translated: CASRYGVRAGANVLTF.

This chain joins TRBV9 and TRBJ1-1; 7 bases are shared with TRBD1. This CDR3 has 14 amino acids. Unmatched junction bases numbered 8, after V lost 0 bases and J lost 9 bases. CDR1 is SGDLS, CDR2 YYNGEE, per germline. The CDR3 loop is CASSVGQGLRKAFF. The CDR3 DNA sequence: TGTGCCAGCAGCGTAGGACAGGGTCTAAGAAAAGCTTTCTTT.

The chain joins TRBV5-1 to TRBJ2-1, with a possible D match to TRBD1 (6 bases). V lost 0 bases to trimming and J lost 3 bases, with 7 bases between them. Germline-derived CDR1 and CDR2 are SGHRS and YFSETQ. The CDR3 has 14 amino acids. CDR3 in amino acids: CASSLEDSYNEQFF. For the CDR3, the DNA is TGCGCCAGCAGCTTGGAGGACAGCTACAATGAGCAGTTCTTC. Combining the CDR3 with reference TRBV5-1 and TRBJ2-1 gives the whole variable domain KAGVTQTPRYLIKTRGQQVTLSCSPISGHRSVSWYQQTPGQGLQFLFEYFSETQRNKGNFPGRFSGRQFSNSRSEMNVSTLELGDSALYLCASSLEDSYNEQFFGPGTRLTVL.

J is TRBJ1-2 and V is TRBV28; D call uncertain. The CDR3 spans 12 residues. V was clipped by 8 bases and J by 4 bases, with 11 bases between them. Germline CDR1 reads MDHEN; CDR2 reads SYDVKM. CDR3 nucleotide sequence: TGTGCCAGCCGGAGGGAATCCTATGGCTACACCTTC. Amino acids: CASRRESYGYTF.

The chain employs TRBV6-6 and TRBJ1-1; D unclear. In germline, CDR1 is MNHNY, CDR2 SVGAGI (reference sequence). The CDR3 loop spans 17 amino acids. Trimming pared 5 bases from V and 0 bases from J, leaving 19 bases between. In DNA, the CDR3 is TGTGCCAGCAGTCCCCTCTTCCGCCAGACGATGAACACTGAAGCTTTCTTT. This codes for CASSPLFRQTMNTEAFF.

The chain combines TRBV28 with TRBJ1-2; maybe TRBD1 (5 bases). This CDR3 is built from 16 residues. Per the germline V gene, CDR1 is MDHEN and CDR2 is SYDVKM. The V end lost 7 bases, the J end lost 0 bases, and 18 bases lay between the germline ends. The CDR3 DNA sequence: TGTGCCAGCACAAACCCGGGGCTTTTGACTAACTATGGCTACACCTTC. Protein sequence: CASTNPGLLTNYGYTF.

This chain joins TRBV7-3 and TRBJ1-4; D unresolved. This CDR3 is built from 15 residues. CDR1 and CDR2 (germline): SGHTA, FQGTGA. Trimming shortened V by 1 base and J by 0 bases, and 6 bases separated the two germline ends. CDR3 bases: TGTGCCAGCAGCTTAATGGCCTCAACTAATGAAAAACTGTTTTTT. As protein: CASSLMASTNEKLFF. The whole variable domain, remainder taken from reference TRBV7-3 and TRBJ1-4, is GAGVSQTPSNKVTEKGKYVELRCDPISGHTALYWYRQSLGQGPEFLIYFQGTGAADDSGLPNDRFFAVRPEGSVSTLKIQRTERGDSAVYLCASSLMASTNEKLFFGSGTQLSVL.

The V and J genes are TRBV3-1 (or the pseudogene TRBV3-2) and TRBJ1-4; D ambiguous. Trimming took 6 bases from V and 2 from J, leaving 13 bases between them. CDR3 length equals 15 residues. Germline V lookup: CDR1 LGHDT, CDR2 YNNKEL (reference sequence). CDR3 coding DNA: TGTGCCAGCAGTGGCGGAGCGAGGACTAATGAAAAACTGTTTTTT. Translated, it gives CASSGGARTNEKLFF.